This T cell receptor beta chain was observed in a study of shared clonotypes between healthy human individuals. Trimming pared 10 bases from V and 1 base from J, leaving 16 bases between. The CDR3 loop spans 14 amino acids. Per germline, CDR1 LNHDA and CDR2 SQIVND (reference sequence). The study's findings and limits: Expectations were that clonotype sharing among donors would be affected by sequencing depth.

Produced via immunoSEQ multiplex PCR; TCRdb's table is partial and in-frame only. The sample yields about 1,900,000 clones, approximately 95% seen once. Naive CD8 cells comprised CD45RO-negative, CCR7-positively selected cells, excluding terminally differentiated effector memory CD45RA+ cells. A note on this clone: Its specificity is unknown.

The chain links TRBV19 to TRBJ1-1; no firm D call. Sample: naive CD8+ T cells sorted from blood. This TCR came from a man in his late teens or twenties in good health. The chain's CDR3 is CATSPWSANTEAFF. As DNA, the CDR3 is TGTGCCACATCTCCCTGGTCGGCGAACACTGAAGCTTTCTTT.